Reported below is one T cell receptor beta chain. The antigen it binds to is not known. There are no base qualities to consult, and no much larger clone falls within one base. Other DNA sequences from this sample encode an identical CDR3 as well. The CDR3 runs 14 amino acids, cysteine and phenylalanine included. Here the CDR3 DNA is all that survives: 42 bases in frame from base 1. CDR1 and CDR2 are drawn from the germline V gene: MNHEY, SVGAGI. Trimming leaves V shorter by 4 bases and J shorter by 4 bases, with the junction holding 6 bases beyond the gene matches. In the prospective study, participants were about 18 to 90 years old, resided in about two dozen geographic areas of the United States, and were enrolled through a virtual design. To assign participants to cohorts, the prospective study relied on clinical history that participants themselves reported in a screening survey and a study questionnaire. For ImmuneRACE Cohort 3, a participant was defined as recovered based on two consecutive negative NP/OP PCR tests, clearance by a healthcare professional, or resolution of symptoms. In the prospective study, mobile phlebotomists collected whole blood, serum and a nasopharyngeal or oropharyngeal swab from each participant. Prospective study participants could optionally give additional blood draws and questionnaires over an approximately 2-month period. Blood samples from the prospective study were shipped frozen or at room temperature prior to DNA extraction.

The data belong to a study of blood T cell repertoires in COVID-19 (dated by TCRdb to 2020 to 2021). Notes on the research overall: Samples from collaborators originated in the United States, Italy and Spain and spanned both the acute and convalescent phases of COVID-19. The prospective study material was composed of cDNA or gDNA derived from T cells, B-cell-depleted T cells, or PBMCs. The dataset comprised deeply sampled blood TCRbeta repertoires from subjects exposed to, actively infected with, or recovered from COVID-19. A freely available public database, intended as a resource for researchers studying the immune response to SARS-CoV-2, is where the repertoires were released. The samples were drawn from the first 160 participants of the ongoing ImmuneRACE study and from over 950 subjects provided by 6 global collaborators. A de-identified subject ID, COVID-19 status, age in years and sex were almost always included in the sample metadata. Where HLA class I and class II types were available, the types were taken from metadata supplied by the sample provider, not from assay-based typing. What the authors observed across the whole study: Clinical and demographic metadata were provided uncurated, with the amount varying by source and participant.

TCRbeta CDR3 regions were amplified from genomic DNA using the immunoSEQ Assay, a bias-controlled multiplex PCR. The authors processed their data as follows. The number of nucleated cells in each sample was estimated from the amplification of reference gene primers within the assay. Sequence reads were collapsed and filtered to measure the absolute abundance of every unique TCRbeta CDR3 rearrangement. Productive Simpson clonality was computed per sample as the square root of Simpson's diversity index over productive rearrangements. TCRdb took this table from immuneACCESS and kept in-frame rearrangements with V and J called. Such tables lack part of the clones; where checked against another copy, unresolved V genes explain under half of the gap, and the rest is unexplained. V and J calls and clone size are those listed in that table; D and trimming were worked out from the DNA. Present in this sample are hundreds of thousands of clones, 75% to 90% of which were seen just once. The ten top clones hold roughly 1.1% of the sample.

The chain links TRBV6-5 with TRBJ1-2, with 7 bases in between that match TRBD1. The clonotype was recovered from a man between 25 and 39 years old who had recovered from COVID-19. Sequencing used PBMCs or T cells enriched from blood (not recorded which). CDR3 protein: CASSSPGTAYGYTF. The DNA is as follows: TGTGCCAGCAGTTCCCCCGGGACAGCCTATGGCTACACCTTC.